This paragraph reports one T cell receptor (beta chain). Only in-frame clones appear in the TCRdb table, and some are missing; sequencing was by immunoSEQ multiplex PCR. The sample lists 100,000 to 150,000 clones, 88% occurring once. These data come from a study of T cell responses to AZD1222 COVID-19 vaccine. The CDR3 is 13 amino acids. Germline CDR1 is MNHEY and CDR2 is SVGAGI. V was clipped by 10 bases and J by 3 bases, with 15 bases between them. The sequence was collected from an adult in good health. The chain has TRBV6-5 and TRBJ1-1; D ambiguous. The sequencing here drew on peripheral blood, taken on day 0 of AZD1222 vaccination. The CDR3 sequence is CATKGKWDTEAFF. For the CDR3, the DNA is TGTGCCACAAAGGGTAAGTGGGACACTGAAGCTTTCTTT.